This T cell receptor (beta chain) derives from a study of T cell changes during pregnancy in multiple sclerosis. TCRdb keeps only in-frame clones here, not all; method: immunoSEQ multiplex PCR. Found here are 25,000 to 35,000 clones, about 88% of them singletons; the top ten hold roughly a tenth. CDR3 length: 12 residues. The V gene's germline CDR1 is SGHRS and CDR2 YFSETQ. Sample: CD8+ T cells from peripheral blood mononuclear cells, taken in the second trimester of pregnancy. The TCR sequence derives from a female donor with multiple sclerosis, enrolled in a pregnancy study. The rearrangement joins TRBV5-1 to TRBJ2-5, with D perhaps TRBD1 (5 bases). The DNA end is a closer match to TRBJ2-7, so the J assignment may be wrong. The CDR3 DNA reads as TGCGCCAGCAGCTTGAGGGGCTACGAGCAGTACTTC. Translating gives CASSLRGYEQYF.